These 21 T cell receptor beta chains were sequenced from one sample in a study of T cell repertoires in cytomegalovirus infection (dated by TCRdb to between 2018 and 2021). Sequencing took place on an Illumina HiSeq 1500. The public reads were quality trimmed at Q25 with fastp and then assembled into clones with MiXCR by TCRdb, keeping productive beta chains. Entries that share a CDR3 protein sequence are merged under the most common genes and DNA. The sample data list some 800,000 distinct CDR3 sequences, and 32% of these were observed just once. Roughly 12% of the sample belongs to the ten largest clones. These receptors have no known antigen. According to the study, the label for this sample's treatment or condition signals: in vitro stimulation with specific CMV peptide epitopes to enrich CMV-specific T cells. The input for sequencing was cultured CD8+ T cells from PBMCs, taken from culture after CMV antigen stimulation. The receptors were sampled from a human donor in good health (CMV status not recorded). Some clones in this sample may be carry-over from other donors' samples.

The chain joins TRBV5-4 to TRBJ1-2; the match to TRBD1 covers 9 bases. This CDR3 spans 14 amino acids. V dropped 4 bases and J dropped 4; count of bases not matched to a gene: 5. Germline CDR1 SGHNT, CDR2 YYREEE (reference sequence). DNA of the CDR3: TGTGCCAGCAGCCACCGGGACAGGGCCTATGGCTACACCTTC. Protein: CASSHRDRAYGYTF.

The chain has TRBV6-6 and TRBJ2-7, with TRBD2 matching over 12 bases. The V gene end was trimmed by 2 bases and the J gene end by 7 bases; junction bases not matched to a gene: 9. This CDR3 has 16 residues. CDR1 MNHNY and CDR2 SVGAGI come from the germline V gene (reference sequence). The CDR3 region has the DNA TGTGCCAGCAGTTACAGTACAGGACTAGCGGGGAAAGAGCAGTACGTC. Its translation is CASSYSTGLAGKEQYV.

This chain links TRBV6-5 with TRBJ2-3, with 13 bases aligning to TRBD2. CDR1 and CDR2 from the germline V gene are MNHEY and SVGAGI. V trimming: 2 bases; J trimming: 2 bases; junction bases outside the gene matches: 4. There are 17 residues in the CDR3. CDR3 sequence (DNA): TGTGCCAGCAGTTACGATGGGACTAGCGGGGACACAGATACGCAGTATTTT. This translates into CASSYDGTSGDTDTQYF.

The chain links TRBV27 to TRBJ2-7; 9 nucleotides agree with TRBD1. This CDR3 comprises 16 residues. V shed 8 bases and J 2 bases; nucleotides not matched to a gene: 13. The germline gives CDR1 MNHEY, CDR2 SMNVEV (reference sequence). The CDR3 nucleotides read TGTGCCAGCTCAATTACAGGACAGGGGATTGCCTACGAGCAGTACTTC. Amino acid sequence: CASSITGQGIAYEQYF.

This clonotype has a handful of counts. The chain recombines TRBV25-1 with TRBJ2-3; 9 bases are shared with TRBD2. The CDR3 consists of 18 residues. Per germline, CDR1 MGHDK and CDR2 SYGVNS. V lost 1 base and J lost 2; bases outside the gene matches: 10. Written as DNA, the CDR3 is TGTGCCAGCAGTGAATCACTCGAGCGGGGGGCACACACAGATACGCAGTATTTT. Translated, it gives CASSESLERGAHTDTQYF.

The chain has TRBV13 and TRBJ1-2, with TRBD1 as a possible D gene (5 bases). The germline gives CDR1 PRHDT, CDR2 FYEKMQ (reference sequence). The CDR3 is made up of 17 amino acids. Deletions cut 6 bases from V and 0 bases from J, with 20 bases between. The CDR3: CASRGVGTALTNYGYTF. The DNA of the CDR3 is TGTGCCAGCAGAGGTGTTGGGACGGCCTTGACTAACTATGGCTACACCTTC. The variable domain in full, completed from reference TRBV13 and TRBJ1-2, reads AAGVIQSPRHLIKEKRETATLKCYPIPRHDTVYWYQQGPGQDPQFLISFYEKMQSDKGSIPDRFSAQQFSDYHSELNMSSLELGDSALYFCASRGVGTALTNYGYTFGSGTRLTVV.

CDR3: CASSYVGAGNIQYF. The CDR3 nucleotides are TGTGCCAGCAGTTACGTAGGGGCTGGGAACATTCAGTACTTC. This chain joins TRBV6-5 and TRBJ2-4; D perhaps matches TRBD1 (5 bases). This CDR3 has 14 amino acids. Germline CDR1 is MNHEY and CDR2 is SVGAGI. The V and J ends lost 2 bases and 7 bases respectively, with 12 bases between them.

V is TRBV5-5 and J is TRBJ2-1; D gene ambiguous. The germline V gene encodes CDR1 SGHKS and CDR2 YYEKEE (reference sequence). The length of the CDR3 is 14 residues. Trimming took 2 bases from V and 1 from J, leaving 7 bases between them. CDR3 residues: CASSFKESYNEQFF. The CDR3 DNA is TGTGCCAGCAGCTTTAAAGAGTCCTACAATGAGCAGTTCTTC.

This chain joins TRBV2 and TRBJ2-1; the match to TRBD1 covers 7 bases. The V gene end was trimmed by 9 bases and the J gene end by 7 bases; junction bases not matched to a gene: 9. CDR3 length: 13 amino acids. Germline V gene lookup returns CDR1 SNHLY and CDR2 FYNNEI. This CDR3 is CARQGDLGNEQFF. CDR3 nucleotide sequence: TGTGCCAGGCAGGGGGACCTGGGGAATGAGCAGTTCTTC.

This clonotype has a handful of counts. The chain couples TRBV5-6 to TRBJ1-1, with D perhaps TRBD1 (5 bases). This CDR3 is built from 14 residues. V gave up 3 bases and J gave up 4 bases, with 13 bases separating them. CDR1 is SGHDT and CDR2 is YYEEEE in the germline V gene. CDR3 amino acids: CASSSRQLRTEAFF. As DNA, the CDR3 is TGTGCCAGCAGCTCTAGACAGCTACGCACTGAAGCTTTCTTT. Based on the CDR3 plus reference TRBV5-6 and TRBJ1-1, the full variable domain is DAGVTQSPTHLIKTRGQQVTLRCSPKSGHDTVSWYQQALGQGPQFIFQYYEEEERQRGNFPDRFSGHQFPNYSSELNVNALLLGDSALYLCASSSRQLRTEAFFGQGTRLTVV.

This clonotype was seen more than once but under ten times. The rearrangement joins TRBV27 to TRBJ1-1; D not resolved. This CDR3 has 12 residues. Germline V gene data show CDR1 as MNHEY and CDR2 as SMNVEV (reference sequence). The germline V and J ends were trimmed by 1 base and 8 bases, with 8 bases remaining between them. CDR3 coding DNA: TGTGCCAGCAGTTTATTCGGGCAAGAAGCTTTCTTT. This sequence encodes CASSLFGQEAFF.

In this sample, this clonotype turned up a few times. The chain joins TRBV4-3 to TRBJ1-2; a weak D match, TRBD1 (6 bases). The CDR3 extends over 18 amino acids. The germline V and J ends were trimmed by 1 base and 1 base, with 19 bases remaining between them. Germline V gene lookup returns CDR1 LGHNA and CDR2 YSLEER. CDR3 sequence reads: CASSQGGVRGTLNYGYTF. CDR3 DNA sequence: TGCGCCAGCAGCCAAGGGGGGGTCAGGGGAACTCTTAACTATGGCTACACCTTC.

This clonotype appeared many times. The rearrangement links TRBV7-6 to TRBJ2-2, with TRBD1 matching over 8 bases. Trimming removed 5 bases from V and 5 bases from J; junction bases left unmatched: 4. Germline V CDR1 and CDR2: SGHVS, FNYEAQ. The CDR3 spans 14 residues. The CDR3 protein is CASSPRQGTGELFF. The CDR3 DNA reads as TGTGCCAGCAGCCCCCGACAGGGGACCGGGGAGCTGTTTTTT. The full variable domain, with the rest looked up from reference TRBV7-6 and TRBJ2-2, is GAGVSQSPRYKVTKRGQDVALRCDPISGHVSLYWYRQALGQGPEFLTYFNYEAQQDKSGLPNDRFSAERPEGSISTLTIQRTEQRDSAMYRCASSPRQGTGELFFGEGSRLTVL.

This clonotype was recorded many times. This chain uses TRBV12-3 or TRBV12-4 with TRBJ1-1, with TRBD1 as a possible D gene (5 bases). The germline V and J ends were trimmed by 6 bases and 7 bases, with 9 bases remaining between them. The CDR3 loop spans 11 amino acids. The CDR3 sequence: CASRQDHEAFF. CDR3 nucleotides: TGTGCCAGCAGACAGGACCATGAAGCTTTCTTT.

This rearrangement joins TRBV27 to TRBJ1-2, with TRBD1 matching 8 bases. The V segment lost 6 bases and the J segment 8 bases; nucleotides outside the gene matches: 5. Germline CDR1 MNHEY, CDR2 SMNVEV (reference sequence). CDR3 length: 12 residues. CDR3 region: CASRVQGEGYTF. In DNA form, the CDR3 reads TGTGCCAGCAGGGTACAGGGGGAAGGCTACACCTTC.

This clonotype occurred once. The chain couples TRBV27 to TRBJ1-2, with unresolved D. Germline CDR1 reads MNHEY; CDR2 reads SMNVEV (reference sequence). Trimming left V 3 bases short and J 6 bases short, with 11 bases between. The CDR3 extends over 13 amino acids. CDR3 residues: CASSFLGMNGYTF. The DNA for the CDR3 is TGTGCCAGCAGTTTTTTAGGGATGAATGGCTACACCTTC.

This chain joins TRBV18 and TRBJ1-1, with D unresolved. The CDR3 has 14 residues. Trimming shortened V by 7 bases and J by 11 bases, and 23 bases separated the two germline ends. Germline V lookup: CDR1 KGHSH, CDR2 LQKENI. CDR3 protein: CASLHLLTPWDAFF. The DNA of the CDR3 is TGTGCCAGCTTACACCTGCTTACTCCGTGGGATGCTTTCTTT.

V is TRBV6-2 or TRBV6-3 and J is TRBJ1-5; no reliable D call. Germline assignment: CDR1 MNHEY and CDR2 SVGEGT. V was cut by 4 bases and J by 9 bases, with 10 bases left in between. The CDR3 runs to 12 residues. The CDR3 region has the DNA TGTGCCAGCAGTTTTGTATCCCGGCCCCAGCATTTT. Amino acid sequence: CASSFVSRPQHF.

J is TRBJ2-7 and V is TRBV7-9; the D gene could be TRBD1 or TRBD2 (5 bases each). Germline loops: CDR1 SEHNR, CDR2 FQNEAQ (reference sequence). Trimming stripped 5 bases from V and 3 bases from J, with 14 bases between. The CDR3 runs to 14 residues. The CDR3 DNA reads TGTGCCAGCAGCCCCAGGATTGGGGGCTACGAGCAGTACGTC. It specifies CASSPRIGGYEQYV.

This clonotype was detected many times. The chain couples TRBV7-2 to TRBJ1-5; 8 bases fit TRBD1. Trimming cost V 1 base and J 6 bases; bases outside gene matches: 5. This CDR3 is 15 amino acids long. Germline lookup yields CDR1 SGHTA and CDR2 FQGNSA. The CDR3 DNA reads TGTGCCAGCAGCTTAGTACAGGGGGGTAGTCAGCCCCAGCATTTT. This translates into CASSLVQGGSQPQHF.

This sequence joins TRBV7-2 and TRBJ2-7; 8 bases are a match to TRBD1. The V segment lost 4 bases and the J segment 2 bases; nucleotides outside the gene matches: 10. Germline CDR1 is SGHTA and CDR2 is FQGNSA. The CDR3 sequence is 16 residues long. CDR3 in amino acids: CASSYPRTGQAYEQYF. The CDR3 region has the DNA TGTGCCAGCAGCTATCCCCGGACAGGGCAAGCCTACGAGCAGTACTTC.